This T cell receptor (beta chain) was sequenced during a study of T cell responses to AZD1222 COVID-19 vaccine. Study context: Pooled in the analysis were second doses at about 4 or about 12 weeks. Overall study findings and caveats: Repertoires were collected only later (after the peak T cell response had occurred). Among those given AZD1222, only six or seven were seropositive at baseline.

Trimming took off 0 bases at V and 1 base at J, with 6 bases between the two ends. This CDR3 has 14 residues. CDR1 is LNHDA and CDR2 is SQIVND in the germline V gene (reference sequence). Worth noting for this clone: No antigen is known for it.

Data came from immunoSEQ multiplex PCR; TCRdb stores just in-frame clones and leaves some out. Altogether more than 150,000 clones are present, 90% being singletons, with the ten largest covering 1.5% to 2%. This TCR came from an adult in good health. The sample was peripheral blood, taken on day 0 of AZD1222 vaccination. This chain connects TRBV19 to TRBJ1-1, with unresolved D. The CDR3 DNA reads as TGTGCCAGTAGTATAGACGGTCAGAACACTGAAGCTTTCTTT. Its translation is CASSIDGQNTEAFF.